Listed here are 14 T cell receptor beta chains from one sample, sequenced in a study of blood T cell repertoires in COVID-19. The method was immunoSEQ multiplex PCR; TCRdb's version includes in-frame clones alone and lacks a portion of them. The table shows about 200,000 clones, with roughly 77% occurring only once. Sequenced material: peripheral blood. Every receptor here comes from a woman aged 40 to 55 with COVID-19, enrolled during active disease.

The genes are TRBV10-3 and TRBJ2-1; tentative D call: TRBD2 (5 bases). V was cut by 0 bases and J by 12 bases, with 18 bases left in between. The CDR3 consists of 15 residues. The germline V gene encodes CDR1 ENHRY and CDR2 SYGVKD. DNA of the CDR3: TGTGCCATCAGTGAGTCGAAGTCTAGCCGTCGGGGGCAGTTCTTC. This codes for CAISESKSSRRGQFF.

The rearrangement joins TRBV4-1 to TRBJ1-6; tentative D call: TRBD1 (5 bases). The CDR3 extends over 15 amino acids. Per the germline V gene, CDR1 is MGHRA and CDR2 is YSYEKL. Trimming took off 4 bases at V and 5 bases at J, with 12 bases between the two ends. CDR3 loop: CASSRSGQDNSPLHF. CDR3 bases: TGCGCCAGCAGCCGATCAGGGCAGGATAATTCACCCCTCCACTTT.

This clone has a handful of counts. V and J are TRBV6-4 and TRBJ2-1; tentative D call: TRBD2 (5 bases). The ends were cut back, 6 bases at V and 5 bases at J, with 14 bases in the middle. This CDR3 is built from 14 residues. Germline CDR1 and CDR2: MRHNA and SNTAGT. In nucleotides, the CDR3 is TGTGCCAGCAGCCCCGAAGGGCGGGACAATGAGCAGTTCTTC. Protein sequence: CASSPEGRDNEQFF.

J is TRBJ2-7 and V is TRBV28; tentatively, D is TRBD1 (5 bases). This CDR3 is built from 14 residues. Germline assignment: CDR1 MDHEN and CDR2 SYDVKM. Trimming took off 3 bases at V and 4 bases at J, with 13 bases between the two ends. The CDR3 DNA follows: TGTGCCAGCAGTTTGGCAAGACAGCAATACGAGCAGTACTTC. Translating it yields CASSLARQQYEQYF.

This clone was observed a few times. V gene TRBV5-8 combines with J gene TRBJ1-1; 12 bases agree with TRBD1. The CDR3 length is 14 residues. Germline assignment: CDR1 SGHTS and CDR2 YDEGEE. V lost 4 bases, J lost 7 bases, and 5 bases stayed unmatched. CDR3 in amino acids: CASSMGQGAGEAFF. The CDR3 region has the DNA TGTGCCAGCAGCATGGGACAGGGGGCAGGTGAAGCTTTCTTT.

The chain uses TRBV5-4 and TRBJ1-1; D call uncertain. CDR3 length equals 12 residues. CDR1 is SGHNT and CDR2 is YYREEE in the germline V gene (reference sequence). The ends were cut back, 4 bases at V and 0 bases at J, with 4 bases in the middle. Written as DNA, the CDR3 is TGTGCCAGCAGCCAGGTGAACACTGAAGCTTTCTTT. The encoded protein is CASSQVNTEAFF.

For the CDR3, the DNA is TGCGCCAGCAGAGGGACTAGCGCCCAAGAGACCCAGTACTTC. Residues: CASRGTSAQETQYF. The V gene is TRBV10-2, the J gene TRBJ2-5; 10 bases are a match to TRBD2. Germline-derived CDR1 and CDR2 are WSHSY and SAAADI. V lost 6 bases, J lost 1 base, and 2 bases stayed unmatched. The CDR3 has 14 residues.

V is TRBV18 and J is TRBJ1-3; D uncertain. With 2 bases removed from V and 0 bases from J, the gap between germline ends came to 5 bases. This CDR3 contains 14 residues. Germline V gene sequence: CDR1 KGHSH, CDR2 LQKENI. The CDR3 sequence: CASSPAGSGNTIYF. CDR3 nucleotides: TGTGCCAGCTCACCAGCCGGCTCTGGAAACACCATATATTTT. The variable domain in full, with the rest retrieved from reference TRBV18 and TRBJ1-3, is NAGVMQNPRHLVRRRGQEARLRCSPMKGHSHVYWYRQLPEEGLKFMVYLQKENIIDESGMPKERFSAEFPKEGPSILRIQQVVRGDSAAYFCASSPAGSGNTIYFGEGSWLTVV.

This chain joins TRBV28 and TRBJ2-7; 7 nucleotides match TRBD2. The junction had 5 bases not matched to a gene; V was cut back by 0 bases and J by 6 bases. Germline V CDR1 and CDR2: MDHEN, SYDVKM. The CDR3 is 14 residues long. The DNA of the CDR3 is TGTGCCAGCAGTTTATGGGGCGGGAGTTTCGAGCAGTACTTC. Encoded protein: CASSLWGGSFEQYF.

This clone was seen more than once but under ten times. The V call is TRBV7-2, the J call TRBJ2-1; 15 bases fit TRBD2. Looked up from germline, CDR1 is SGHTA and CDR2 is FQGNSA. With 5 bases clipped from V and 6 bases from J, the junction kept 2 bases outside the gene matches. There are 15 residues in the CDR3. Here the CDR3 reads CASSQGLAGGNEQFF. Written as DNA, the CDR3 is TGTGCCAGCAGCCAGGGACTAGCGGGGGGCAATGAGCAGTTCTTC.

This chain uses TRBV10-2 with TRBJ1-2, with D tentatively TRBD1 (5 bases). Germline V gene data show CDR1 as WSHSY and CDR2 as SAAADI. This CDR3 spans 13 amino acids. The V gene lost 8 bases and the J gene lost 7 bases, with 17 bases spanning the gap. The CDR3 DNA reads as TGCGCCAGCGGAAGCAGGGTAAATCCTGGCTACACCTTC. Encoded protein: CASGSRVNPGYTF.

CDR3 amino acids: CASRRDSAEYNEQFF. DNA for the CDR3: TGTGCCAGCAGGAGGGACAGCGCGGAGTACAATGAGCAGTTCTTC. The chain links TRBV6-5 to TRBJ2-1; TRBD1 matches at 7 bases. The CDR3 covers 15 residues. V lost 6 bases, J lost 4 bases, and 9 bases stayed unmatched. Germline V gene lookup returns CDR1 MNHEY and CDR2 SVGAGI.

V gene TRBV7-9 combines with J gene TRBJ2-1; TRBD2 aligns across 7 bases. The V gene end was trimmed by 1 base and the J gene end by 9 bases; junction bases not matched to a gene: 9. Germline V gene lookup returns CDR1 SEHNR and CDR2 FQNEAQ (reference sequence). The CDR3 runs to 15 residues. As DNA, the CDR3 is TGTGCCAGCAGCTTAGGGCTAGCGGTTCACAGTGAGCAGTTCTTC. It is translated as CASSLGLAVHSEQFF. The full variable domain, its missing parts supplied by reference TRBV7-9 and TRBJ2-1, is DTGVSQNPRHKITKRGQNVTFRCDPISEHNRLYWYRQTLGQGPEFLTYFQNEAQLEKSRLLSDRFSAERPKGSFSTLEIQRTEQGDSAMYLCASSLGLAVHSEQFFGPGTRLTVL.

This clone has just one count. This chain links TRBV4-2 with TRBJ2-5, with D perhaps matching TRBD2 (6 bases). This CDR3 contains 14 residues. Trimming removed 0 bases at V and 5 bases at J, with 10 bases between. The germline gives CDR1 LGHNA, CDR2 YNFKEQ. The CDR3 spells CASSQDGGWETQYF. The CDR3 DNA reads TGTGCCAGCAGCCAAGACGGGGGTTGGGAGACCCAGTACTTC.